This entry features one T cell receptor (beta chain) sequence. The antigen remains undetermined. The sample belongs to a study of T-cell memory formation after mild COVID-19. Study observations and caveats: Cross-reactive memory apparently joined, as some responding clones appeared in pre-infection memory. Among clones contracting day 15 to 85, CD4/CD8 was balanced, whereas later expanders leaned CD4+. There was no confirmation that second-wave clones peaking on day 37 were SARS-CoV-2 specific.

Germline trimming cut 1 base from V and 12 bases from J; bases unmatched to any gene: 8. This CDR3 is built from 13 residues. Germline values: CDR1 LNHNV, CDR2 YYDKDF (reference sequence). Constant-segment-primed 5'RACE gave TCR alpha and TCR beta cDNA libraries with sample barcodes and UMIs. TCRdb reprocessed the 5' RACE reads with MiXCR, giving one entry per CDR3 protein. The sample has 400,000 to 500,000 distinct CDR3 sequences; 15% to 25% are singletons. The sample taken for sequencing was PBMCs or a T cell subset sorted from them (not recorded which). The chain uses TRBV15 and TRBJ2-7, with 8 bases that match TRBD1. This TCR derives from an adult woman who had mild COVID-19 (a few samples of this study predate the infection). Cell type and time point are not known. The CDR3 bases are TGTGCCACCAGCAGAGGGGACAGGCGAATGGCGTACTTC. This gives the protein CATSRGDRRMAYF.